Shown below are 25 T cell receptor beta chains from a single sample sequenced in a study of blood T cell repertoires in COVID-19. Generated by immunoSEQ multiplex PCR, the TCRdb table keeps only in-frame clones and is missing some. Of about 51,000 clones in the sample, 85% to 90% were seen once. The sequenced material came from peripheral blood. The receptors originated from a man aged 80 or over with active COVID-19.

V usage is TRBV5-4 and J usage is TRBJ1-2; TRBD1 matches at 8 bases. This CDR3 has 14 amino acids. Germline lookup yields CDR1 SGHNT and CDR2 YYREEE (reference sequence). V gave up 3 bases and J gave up 6 bases; unmatched junction bases: 7. This chain's CDR3 is CASSSNRGQDGYTF. CDR3 nucleotides: TGTGCCAGCAGCTCAAACAGGGGACAGGATGGCTACACCTTC.

This chain connects TRBV19 to TRBJ2-2; a weak D match, TRBD1 (6 bases). The length of the CDR3 is 14 residues. Germline CDR1 and CDR2: LNHDA and SQIVND (reference sequence). V was pared by 6 bases and J by 3 bases, with 11 bases between. In DNA, the CDR3 is TGTGCCAGTAGAGAGACAGGAGACACCGGGGAGCTGTTTTTT. Its protein is CASRETGDTGELFF.

The gene calls are TRBV2 and TRBJ2-2; no definite D call. The germline V and J ends were trimmed by 3 bases and 7 bases, with 6 bases remaining between them. The CDR3 contains 12 residues. The germline gives CDR1 SNHLY, CDR2 FYNNEI. The CDR3 here is CASSDSGGELFF. The CDR3 DNA sequence: TGTGCCAGCAGTGATTCAGGCGGGGAGCTGTTTTTT.

This sequence joins TRBV6-2 or TRBV6-3 and TRBJ2-2; 9 bases are shared with TRBD1. After removal of 0 bases from V and 5 bases from J, the junction contained 4 bases not matched to a gene. Germline V lookup: CDR1 MNHEY, CDR2 SVGEGT. There are 16 residues in the CDR3. The CDR3 nucleotides are TGTGCCAGCAGTTACTCGATTGGGACAGGGACCGGGGAGCTGTTTTTT. This sequence encodes CASSYSIGTGTGELFF.

This chain joins TRBV7-2 and TRBJ2-7; D remains unclear. This CDR3 spans 11 amino acids. Trimming removed 2 bases from V and 4 bases from J, with 3 bases in between. CDR1 and CDR2 from the germline V gene are SGHTA and FQGNSA. CDR3 in amino acids: CASSLIYEQYF. DNA of the CDR3: TGTGCCAGCAGCTTAATATACGAGCAGTACTTC.

In DNA, the CDR3 is TGTGCCACCAGCGGAACGAGAGCGGGAGGGCAAGAGACCCAGTACTTC. Its protein product is CATSGTRAGGQETQYF. The J gene is TRBJ2-5, the V gene TRBV15, with 10 bases fitting TRBD2. The V segment lost 5 bases and the J segment 2 bases; nucleotides outside the gene matches: 8. Germline CDR1 reads LNHNV; CDR2 reads YYDKDF (reference sequence). This CDR3 is built from 16 residues.

The chain recombines TRBV6-5 with TRBJ1-1; TRBD1 matches at 7 bases. Germline CDR1 is MNHEY and CDR2 is SVGAGI. The CDR3 is 14 amino acids. The ends lost 6 bases at V and 2 bases at J; junction bases unmatched: 6. In DNA form, the CDR3 reads TGTGCCAGCAGGATGAGGGGGCCCAACACTGAAGCTTTCTTT. It encodes CASRMRGPNTEAFF.

V gene TRBV12-3 or TRBV12-4 combines with J gene TRBJ2-3, with TRBD1 as a possible D gene (5 bases). CDR3 size: 13 residues. The V and J ends lost 4 bases and 4 bases respectively, with 9 bases between them. The chain's CDR3 is CASSSQVADTQYF. Here the CDR3 DNA reads TGTGCCAGCAGTTCACAGGTAGCAGATACGCAGTATTTT.

The chain has TRBV7-9 and TRBJ2-1; D not resolved. CDR3 size: 16 residues. V was pared by 3 bases and J by 7 bases, with 19 bases between. From germline, CDR1 is SEHNR and CDR2 FQNEAQ (reference sequence). The CDR3 is CASSFGVGRPFNEQFF. The CDR3 bases are TGTGCCAGCAGCTTCGGTGTGGGCAGGCCCTTTAATGAGCAGTTCTTC.

DNA of the CDR3: TGCGCCAGCAGCTATAATTCGGGACAGACTAACTATGGCTACACCTTC. Encoded protein: CASSYNSGQTNYGYTF. This sequence joins TRBV5-1 and TRBJ1-2; 7 nucleotides agree with TRBD1. The CDR3 consists of 16 residues. CDR1 is SGHRS, CDR2 YFSETQ, per germline. J was trimmed by 0 bases and V by 3 bases; bases with no gene match: 8.

The V gene is TRBV7-3, the J gene TRBJ1-1; D is unresolved. V was trimmed by 5 bases and J by 1 base, leaving 11 bases between them. Germline CDR1 SGHTA, CDR2 FQGTGA. The CDR3 has 14 residues. The CDR3 is CASSPKTGNTEAFF. CDR3 DNA: TGTGCCAGCAGCCCAAAAACCGGGAACACTGAAGCTTTCTTT.

The V call is TRBV19, the J call TRBJ2-3, with a possible D match to TRBD2 (6 bases). This CDR3 spans 16 amino acids. The V gene lost 7 bases and the J gene lost 5 bases, with 22 bases spanning the gap. The V gene's germline CDR1 is LNHDA and CDR2 SQIVND (reference sequence). CDR3 nucleotides: TGTGCCAGTACCCCCACGGATCCTGGGAGGAGAGATACGCAGTATTTT. Its protein is CASTPTDPGRRDTQYF.

The V gene is TRBV7-2, the J gene TRBJ2-4, with 9 nucleotides matching TRBD1. CDR3 size: 13 residues. Looked up from germline, CDR1 is SGHTA and CDR2 is FQGNSA. Trimming at V came to 5 bases and at J to 7 bases, leaving 3 bases not matched to a gene. CDR3 amino acids: CASSPGTGNIQYF. The CDR3 nucleotides read TGTGCCAGCAGCCCCGGGACAGGGAACATTCAGTACTTC.

This clone was found once. The gene calls are TRBV7-2 and TRBJ2-2; possible D gene TRBD1, 5 bases. V lost 1 base to trimming and J lost 5 bases, with 14 bases between them. The CDR3 contains 16 residues. Germline V gene data show CDR1 as SGHTA and CDR2 as FQGNSA. The CDR3 DNA reads TGTGCCAGCAGCTTAGGTTTTGCAGGGCGGACCGGGGAGCTGTTTTTT. Its protein is CASSLGFAGRTGELFF.

In this sample, this clone turned up once. V usage is TRBV3-1 (or the pseudogene TRBV3-2) and J usage is TRBJ1-5; D is unclear. Looked up from germline, CDR1 is LGHDT and CDR2 is YNNKEL (reference sequence). This CDR3 spans 14 amino acids. V gave up 1 base and J gave up 4 bases, with 8 bases separating them. The CDR3 DNA reads as TGTGCCAGCAGCCAAGGGGCAGCTAATCAGCCCCAGCATTTT. Translating it yields CASSQGAANQPQHF.

V gene TRBV6-1 combines with J gene TRBJ2-5, with a tentative D call TRBD2 (5 bases). Trimming shortened V by 1 base and J by 3 bases, and 9 bases separated the two germline ends. Germline lookup yields CDR1 MNHNS and CDR2 SASEGT. The CDR3 consists of 14 residues. The CDR3: CASSEVAAEETQYF. DNA for the CDR3: TGTGCCAGCAGTGAAGTGGCAGCGGAAGAGACCCAGTACTTC.

This rearrangement joins TRBV7-7 to TRBJ2-7, with D perhaps matching TRBD1 (7 bases). V was trimmed by 1 base and J by 5 bases, leaving 18 bases between them. The germline gives CDR1 SSHAT, CDR2 FNYEAQ (reference sequence). The CDR3 covers 16 residues. The CDR3 DNA sequence: TGTGCCAGCAGCTTAGGGAGGGGGCAGGGGGTTCACGAGCAGTACTTC. Translation: CASSLGRGQGVHEQYF.

This clone was detected a few times. This chain links TRBV7-9 with TRBJ1-1; D is ambiguous. The V end was cut by 4 bases, the J end by 2 bases, with 14 bases between. This CDR3 region has 15 residues. Germline-derived CDR1 and CDR2 are SEHNR and FQNEAQ (reference sequence). This CDR3 reads CASSSAGRKNTEAFF. As DNA, the CDR3 is TGTGCCAGCAGCTCCGCCGGGAGGAAAAACACTGAAGCTTTCTTT.

The V and J genes are TRBV10-3 and TRBJ2-1, with TRBD2 matching 14 bases. Germline assignment: CDR1 ENHRY and CDR2 SYGVKD. The CDR3 has 16 residues. V shed 7 bases, J shed 1 base, and the junction held 3 bases outside the gene matches. CDR3 protein: CAITGTSGSSYNEQFF. DNA for the CDR3: TGTGCCATCACCGGGACTAGCGGGAGTTCCTACAATGAGCAGTTCTTC.

This chain connects TRBV18 to TRBJ1-1; D uncertain. The CDR3 is 14 amino acids. Germline V gives CDR1 KGHSH, CDR2 LQKENI. The V and J ends lost 0 bases and 5 bases respectively, with 10 bases between them. The CDR3 coding sequence is TGTGCCAGCTCACCACCAATTGCCGGGACTGAAGCTTTCTTT. This sequence encodes CASSPPIAGTEAFF.

This clone was recorded a few times. The DNA of the CDR3 is TGCGCCAGCAGCTCCAGTCCCGTGGCGAACACTGAAGCTTTCTTT. It is translated as CASSSSPVANTEAFF. The chain joins TRBV5-1 to TRBJ1-1; no clear D gene. The CDR3 is made up of 15 amino acids. Germline assignment: CDR1 SGHRS and CDR2 YFSETQ. Trimming left V 3 bases short and J 1 base short, with 13 bases between. The whole variable domain, filled in from reference TRBV5-1 and TRBJ1-1, reads KAGVTQTPRYLIKTRGQQVTLSCSPISGHRSVSWYQQTPGQGLQFLFEYFSETQRNKGNFPGRFSGRQFSNSRSEMNVSTLELGDSALYLCASSSSPVANTEAFFGQGTRLTVV.

A few counts support this clone. The rearrangement uses TRBV28 and TRBJ1-3; 9 nucleotides align to TRBD1. The J segment lost 3 bases and the V segment lost 4 bases, leaving 7 bases of the junction unmatched. Germline V gene data show CDR1 as MDHEN and CDR2 as SYDVKM. This CDR3 is built from 16 residues. As DNA, the CDR3 is TGTGCCAGCAGTTCCTCGGGACAGGGAAATGGAAACACCATATATTTT. Its translation is CASSSSGQGNGNTIYF.

J is TRBJ2-7 and V is TRBV19, with TRBD1 matching over 9 bases. CDR3 length: 15 amino acids. Germline V gene sequence: CDR1 LNHDA, CDR2 SQIVND (reference sequence). Trimming at V came to 6 bases and at J to 3 bases, leaving 9 bases not matched to a gene. CDR3 sequence reads: CASSNNRGRGYEQYF. The CDR3 nucleotides read TGTGCCAGTAGCAATAACAGGGGGCGCGGCTACGAGCAGTACTTC.

The chain combines TRBV7-9 with TRBJ2-5; 8 bases agree with TRBD2. This CDR3 is built from 16 residues. CDR1 is SEHNR, CDR2 FQNEAQ, per germline (reference sequence). V shed 5 bases, J shed 5 bases, and the junction held 13 bases outside the gene matches. The DNA for the CDR3 is TGTGCCAGCAGCCTACCCCTGGGACTAGATGGCGAGACCCAGTACTTC. It specifies CASSLPLGLDGETQYF.

This chain links TRBV18 with TRBJ2-1; 8 bases agree with TRBD2. Germline lookup yields CDR1 KGHSH and CDR2 LQKENI. J was trimmed by 10 bases and V by 4 bases; bases with no gene match: 9. The CDR3 is made up of 14 amino acids. The CDR3 bases are TGTGCCAGCTCACGGAGTAGCGGGATTGGGGAGCAGTTCTTC. The encoded protein is CASSRSSGIGEQFF.